This TCR beta chain was retrieved from a study of technical replicates of blood from a few donors. TCRdb keeps only in-frame clones here, not all; method: immunoSEQ multiplex PCR. The sample carries around 80,000 clones, roughly 98% recorded once. In germline, CDR1 is MGHRA, CDR2 YSYEKL. The V end was cut by 0 bases, the J end by 4 bases, with 15 bases between. The CDR3 has 17 residues. The sample comprised T cells isolated from PBMCs. This receptor was taken from a human donor in good health. The chain has TRBV4-1 and TRBJ2-2, with D possibly TRBD2 on 6 matching bases. Here the CDR3 reads CASSQDGAGTGTGELFF. DNA for the CDR3: TGCGCCAGCAGCCAAGACGGGGCGGGAACTGGCACCGGGGAGCTGTTTTTT.